The clone carrying this T cell receptor (beta chain) was seen a handful of times. Germline V gene lookup returns CDR1 SGHVS and CDR2 FQNEAQ. The CDR3 length is 13 residues. V was clipped by 5 bases and J by 7 bases, with 12 bases between them. The entry originates in a study of blood T cell repertoires in COVID-19. In the study overall: Samples of COVID-19 (acute and convalescent) were obtained from the United States, Italy and Spain. PBMCs, B-cell-depleted T cells, or T cells provided the cDNA or gDNA that made up the material.

In the authors' methods: Reference gene primer amplification yielded estimated nucleated cell counts. TCRdb keeps only in-frame clones here, not all; method: immunoSEQ multiplex PCR. D and trimming come from the DNA, and the V and J calls and clone size come from that table. The repertoire holds about 280,000 clones, with just over 85% as singletons. The sequence was obtained from a young woman with active or convalescent COVID-19. Source material: peripheral blood. The chain employs TRBV7-8 and TRBJ1-5; D unclear. The DNA of the CDR3 is TGTGCCAGCAGCGTTTGGGCAGAGCAGCCCCAGCATTTT. It yields the protein CASSVWAEQPQHF.